These T cell receptor beta chains were read from a single sample in a study of T cell repertoires in cytomegalovirus infection. TCRdb re-analysed the reads in MiXCR, keeping a single row per CDR3 protein. The sample has under 350,000 distinct CDR3 sequences; 8% to 10% are singletons. The sample taken for sequencing was PBMCs. The origin of the receptors is a human donor in good health (CMV status not recorded). Some clones in this sample may be carry-over from other donors' samples. Both conserved end residues are part of each CDR3. A D gene is named only where the DNA matches it firmly. The size entry is marked missing in some rows and otherwise reads once, few, many or a size class.

>TRBD2|many|TRBJ2-2|TRBV7-8|18
TGTGCCAGCAGCTTATGGGGACTAGCGGGAGAGAGCACCGGGGAGCTGTTTTTT
CASSLWGLAGESTGELFF
>.|.|TRBJ2-3|TRBV19|14
TGTGCCACTCCTCAGGCGCGGACCCCAGATACGCAGTATTTT
CATPQARTPDTQYF
>TRBD1|many|TRBJ2-7|TRBV29-1|13
TGCAGCGTTGGGTCGAAGGGGGCGAGGGAGCAGTACTTC
CSVGSKGAREQYF
>TRBD1|many|TRBJ2-6|TRBV12-3/TRBV12-4|17
TGTGCCAGCAGGCACAGGGGGCGCGCCCCTGGGGCCAACGTCCTGACTTTC
CASRHRGRAPGANVLTF
>TRBD1|few|TRBJ1-1|TRBV20-1|14
TGCAGTGCTATCCCGCAGGGGGCGAACACTGAAGCTTTCTTT
CSAIPQGANTEAFF
>.|many|TRBJ2-5|TRBV7-2|15
TGTGCCAGCAGCTTAGGCGCTTGGGCGCAGGAGACCCAGTACTTC
CASSLGAWAQETQYF
>.|.|TRBJ1-2|TRBV27|13
TGTGCCAGCAGTTTATTCCCCCACTATGGCTACACCTTC
CASSLFPHYGYTF
>TRBD1|.|TRBJ2-3|TRBV12-3/TRBV12-4|14
TGTGCCAGCAGTCAAGACAGGGGTGGAGATACGCAGTATTTT
CASSQDRGGDTQYF
>TRBD2|.|TRBJ2-1|TRBV6-4|15
TGTGCCAGCAGCGGGACTAGCGGGAGATGGGGTGAGCAGTTCTTC
CASSGTSGRWGEQFF
>.|many|TRBJ2-2|TRBV6-6|16
TGTGCCAGCAGGAGGGGCCAGGAAAGTAACACCGGGGAGCTGTTTTTT
CASRRGQESNTGELFF
>.|.|TRBJ2-3|TRBV5-5|14
TGTGCCAGCAGCTTGGGAGGGGATGGAGATACGCAGTATTTT
CASSLGGDGDTQYF
>TRBD1|.|TRBJ1-1|TRBV11-2|12
TGTGCCAGCAGCCAGACAGGGTATGAAGCTTTCTTT
CASSQTGYEAFF
>.|.|TRBJ1-1|TRBV7-9|14
TGTGCCAGCAGCTTAGCGGGGACCCTCTCTGAAGCTTTCTTT
CASSLAGTLSEAFF
>.|.|TRBJ2-5|TRBV7-8|13
TGTGCCAGCACAGGGGCATACCCAGAGACCCAGTACTTC
CASTGAYPETQYF
>.|many|TRBJ1-5|TRBV12-3/TRBV12-4|16
TGTGCCAGCAGTCTCCGGGACGGAGGAGGCAATCAGCCCCAGCATTTT
CASSLRDGGGNQPQHF
>.|few|TRBJ2-1|TRBV20-1|13
TGCAGTGCTAGAGGAAAGACATACAATGAGCAGTTCTTC
CSARGKTYNEQFF
>.|few|TRBJ2-1|TRBV29-1|10
TGCAGCGTTGTCTTCTTCCCCCTGTTCTTC
CSVVFFPLFF
>.|.|TRBJ1-1|TRBV19|13
TGTGCCAGTAAGCCCACTAGGAGCACTGAAGCTTTCTTT
CASKPTRSTEAFF
>TRBD1|.|TRBJ1-1|TRBV11-1|15
TGTGCCAGCAGCTTAGTCAGGGGGCAAAGCACTGAAGCTTTCTTT
CASSLVRGQSTEAFF
>TRBD2|few|TRBJ2-5|TRBV20-1|17
TGCAGTGCTAAATACCCCTTAGCGGGAGACCGCCAAGAGACCCAGTACTTC
CSAKYPLAGDRQETQYF
>.|few|TRBJ2-7|TRBV28|12
TGTGCCAGCACTTCGGGAGTATACGAGCAGTACTTC
CASTSGVYEQYF
>TRBD1|.|TRBJ2-7|TRBV6-2/TRBV6-3|15
TGTGCCAGCAGCCGAAGGACAGGCCCCTACTACGAGCAGTACTTC
CASSRRTGPYYEQYF
>.|.|TRBJ1-5|TRBV28|13
TGTGCCAGCAGTTTACAGAGGGGTCAGCCCCAGCATTTT
CASSLQRGQPQHF
>TRBD2|many|TRBJ2-1|TRBV7-2|16
TGTGCCAGCACCGGGGGGGGGCAGGGAGGCTACAATGAGCAGTTCTTC
CASTGGGQGGYNEQFF
>.|few|TRBJ2-2|TRBV11-1|13
TGTGCCAGCACCCCGGATGGCACCGGGGAGCTGTTTTTT
CASTPDGTGELFF
>.|.|TRBJ2-1|TRBV11-3|16
TGTGCCAGCAGCCCGCCAACGCAGGCCCTACTCAATGAGCAGTTCTTC
CASSPPTQALLNEQFF
>.|many|TRBJ2-7|TRBV7-2|15
TGTGCCAGCAGCTTAGGGAGAGGCAAATCCTACGAGCAGTACTTC
CASSLGRGKSYEQYF
>TRBD2|few|TRBJ2-2|TRBV4-3|15
TGCGCCAGCAGCCAGCTGACTAGCGGGGCCGGGGAGCTGTTTTTT
CASSQLTSGAGELFF
>.|many|TRBJ2-1|TRBV27|15
TGTGCCAGCACCTTTGGGGGAAGCTCCTACAATGAGCAGTTCTTC
CASTFGGSSYNEQFF
>TRBD1|.|TRBJ1-1|TRBV20-1|12
TGCAGTGTAAAACGACAGGGTTGGGAAGCTTTCTTT
CSVKRQGWEAFF
>.|many|TRBJ1-1|TRBV7-3|13
TGTGCCAGCAGCTTCATTGGGGACACTGAAGCTTTCTTT
CASSFIGDTEAFF
>.|many|TRBJ2-3|TRBV11-2|14
TGTGCCAGCAGCTTGATGGGGGCCACAGATACGCAGTATTTT
CASSLMGATDTQYF
>.|many|TRBJ1-1|TRBV7-2|14
TGTGCCAGCAGCTTACCTACAGTGAACACTGAAGCTTTCTTT
CASSLPTVNTEAFF
>TRBD1|few|TRBJ2-6|TRBV19|17
TGTGCCAGTAAGGGAACAGGGGGCGGCGCTGGGGCCAACGTCCTGACTTTC
CASKGTGGGAGANVLTF
>TRBD1|.|TRBJ2-7|TRBV7-9|17
TGTGCCAGCAGCTTATCCCCTCGGACAGGCACTGCCTACGAGCAGTACTTC
CASSLSPRTGTAYEQYF
>.|.|TRBJ2-7|TRBV2|12
TGTGCCAGCACAGTGGTCTTCGACGAGCAGTACTTC
CASTVVFDEQYF
>TRBD1|many|TRBJ1-1|TRBV27|18
TGTGCCAGCAGTTTGGGAAGGGGGCGGGGGGGAGGGAACACTGAAGCTTTCTTT
CASSLGRGRGGGNTEAFF
>.|many|TRBJ1-6|TRBV7-3|15
TGTGCCAGCAGCAATACGGGTTCTCATAATTCACCCCTCCACTTT
CASSNTGSHNSPLHF
>.|.|TRBJ1-5|TRBV6-1|15
TGTGCCAGCAGCTTTGCTCAGGGAGAAGGACAGCCCCAGCATTTT
CASSFAQGEGQPQHF
>TRBD1|many|TRBJ2-7|TRBV3-1|15
TGTGCCAGCAGCCAAGGGGGACAGGGCCCCTACGAGCAGTACTTC
CASSQGGQGPYEQYF
>.|many|TRBJ2-2|TRBV5-6|16
TGTGCCAGCAGCTTGAATCTGGGGGCGAACACCGGGGAGCTGTTTTTT
CASSLNLGANTGELFF
>.|few|TRBJ1-1|TRBV29-1|14
TGCAGCGTTCCACCCCAGGGAGGGAGCACTGAAGCCTTCTTT
CSVPPQGGSTEAFF